The 4 T cell receptor beta chains given below trace back to one sample, sequenced in a study of cytomegalovirus exposure and HLA in healthy donors. Assay: immunoSEQ multiplex PCR; the TCRdb copy retains only in-frame clones and omits some. Among approximately 110,000 clones listed, about 85% were seen once. The sample was PBMCs. These TCRs come from a young woman in good health and CMV-seropositive.

This clone occurred a few times. The chain combines TRBV5-6 with TRBJ1-2; no reliable D call. Germline CDR1 and CDR2: SGHDT and YYEEEE. This CDR3 contains 12 residues. V lost 4 bases and J 2 bases, leaving 6 bases between the germline ends. CDR3 in DNA: TGTGCCAGCAGCACGGGGAACTATGGCTACACCTTC. Translation: CASSTGNYGYTF.

The chain combines TRBV15 with TRBJ1-2; 8 nucleotides align to TRBD1. Germline V gene data show CDR1 as LNHNV and CDR2 as YYDKDF (reference sequence). The V segment lost 8 bases and the J segment 5 bases; nucleotides outside the gene matches: 7. The CDR3 contains 13 residues. For the CDR3, the DNA is TGTGCCACCTCCCTGGACAGGGCTTATGGCTACACCTTC. Its translation is CATSLDRAYGYTF.

This clone is a singleton in its sample. The CDR3 sequence is CASSFSSNQPQHF. The CDR3 DNA sequence: TGCGCCAGCAGCTTCTCTAGCAATCAGCCCCAGCATTTT. V usage is TRBV5-1 and J usage is TRBJ1-5; D call uncertain. Between the trimmed V and J ends, which lost 2 bases and 0 bases, there was a span of 3 bases. CDR3 size: 13 residues. Germline V gene lookup returns CDR1 SGHRS and CDR2 YFSETQ.

This chain connects TRBV5-5 to TRBJ1-2, with D perhaps matching TRBD1 (5 bases). The CDR3 extends over 14 amino acids. V lost 0 bases to trimming and J lost 2 bases, with 8 bases between them. The germline CDR1 and CDR2 sequences are SGHKS and YYEKEE (reference sequence). CDR3 amino acids: CASSLEGRNYGYTF. DNA of the CDR3: TGTGCCAGCAGCTTGGAGGGGAGGAACTATGGCTACACCTTC.